These 18 T cell receptor beta chains were all obtained from the same sample, sequenced in a study of control samples from healthy donors and cancer patients. Some clones are missing from TCRdb's copy, which holds only in-frame ones; the method was immunoSEQ multiplex PCR. This repertoire shows 150,000 to 200,000 clones, approximately 91% found once; its top ten account for around 2.2%. Sample: blood. The receptors were sampled from a middle-aged woman in good health.

The chain has TRBV24-1 and TRBJ2-7; D might be TRBD2 (5 bases). The CDR3 is 11 residues long. Trimming removed 7 bases at V and 6 bases at J, with 9 bases between. Per germline, CDR1 KGHDR and CDR2 SFDVKD. As DNA, the CDR3 is TGTGCCACCAGAGACGGAGGCGAGCAGTACTTC. This translates into CATRDGGEQYF.

This clone was seen only a few times. This chain joins TRBV7-9 and TRBJ1-1, with no clear D. Germline lookup yields CDR1 SEHNR and CDR2 FQNEAQ (reference sequence). V was clipped by 1 base and J by 4 bases, with 16 bases between them. CDR3 length: 16 residues. CDR3 DNA sequence: TGTGCCAGCAGCTTAGGAGCCGTACACACCAGCACTGAAGCTTTCTTT. Translating it yields CASSLGAVHTSTEAFF. Full variable domain (remainder filled in from reference TRBV7-9 and TRBJ1-1): DTGVSQNPRHKITKRGQNVTFRCDPISEHNRLYWYRQTLGQGPEFLTYFQNEAQLEKSRLLSDRFSAERPKGSFSTLEIQRTEQGDSAMYLCASSLGAVHTSTEAFFGQGTRLTVV.

This clone occurred a few times. The chain couples TRBV3-1 (or the pseudogene TRBV3-2) to TRBJ2-7; D is possibly TRBD2 (6 bases). Trimming removed 4 bases from V and 7 bases from J, with 17 bases in between. CDR1 and CDR2 (germline): LGHDT, YNNKEL (reference sequence). This CDR3 is built from 14 residues. CDR3 in DNA: TGTGCCAGCAGCCGAGGGACTGGGTTTGGGGAGCAGTACTTC. Protein sequence: CASSRGTGFGEQYF.

The chain joins TRBV6-5 to TRBJ2-7; 9 bases are a match to TRBD1. V shed 8 bases, J shed 3 bases, and the junction held 5 bases outside the gene matches. The CDR3 runs 13 residues. CDR1 and CDR2 from the germline V gene are MNHEY and SVGAGI. The CDR3 DNA sequence: TGTGCCAGCGGTAGGGACAGGGTCTACGAGCAGTACTTC. Protein sequence: CASGRDRVYEQYF.

The CDR3 protein is CASHERQGMNTEAFF. The CDR3 DNA reads TGTGCCAGCCACGAACGGCAGGGGATGAACACTGAAGCTTTCTTT. The chain uses TRBV7-6 and TRBJ1-1; D is perhaps TRBD1 (6 bases). The CDR3 has 15 residues. Germline lookup yields CDR1 SGHVS and CDR2 FNYEAQ. V lost 8 bases, J lost 0 bases, and 16 bases lay in between.

This chain uses TRBV12-3 or TRBV12-4 with TRBJ1-2; 7 nucleotides match TRBD1. The CDR3 consists of 12 residues. The J segment lost 8 bases and the V segment lost 11 bases, leaving 11 bases of the junction unmatched. CDR3 region: CAVRGETGGYTF. The DNA of the CDR3 is TGTGCCGTCAGGGGGGAGACGGGAGGCTACACCTTC.

The gene calls are TRBV11-2 and TRBJ1-5, with D perhaps matching TRBD1 (6 bases). Germline-derived CDR1 and CDR2 are SGHAT and FQNNGV. This CDR3 region has 15 residues. Trimming cost V 0 bases and J 5 bases, with 11 bases left between them. The CDR3 protein is CASSLDLGGYQPQHF. The CDR3 DNA sequence: TGTGCCAGCAGCTTAGATCTAGGGGGTTATCAGCCCCAGCATTTT.

This rearrangement joins TRBV7-8 to TRBJ2-5; 11 bases are a match to TRBD2. CDR1 and CDR2 (germline): SGHVS, FQNEAQ. There are 15 residues in the CDR3. V lost 8 bases and J lost 5; bases outside the gene matches: 10. The CDR3 is CASGYSGGAGETQYF. CDR3 bases: TGTGCCAGCGGATATAGCGGGGGGGCCGGTGAGACCCAGTACTTC.

This chain links TRBV28 with TRBJ2-1, with 12 positions matching TRBD1. Germline loops: CDR1 MDHEN, CDR2 SYDVKM. The CDR3 sequence is 17 residues long. The J segment lost 5 bases and the V segment lost 7 bases, leaving 12 bases of the junction unmatched. The CDR3 DNA reads as TGTGCCAGCATGGGGACAGGGGGCTGGAATGTGGACAATGAGCAGTTCTTC. Translated: CASMGTGGWNVDNEQFF. Full variable domain (rest looked up from reference TRBV28 and TRBJ2-1): DVKVTQSSRYLVKRTGEKVFLECVQDMDHENMFWYRQDPGLGLRLIYFSYDVKMKEKGDIPEGYSVSREKKERFSLILESASTNQTSMYLCASMGTGGWNVDNEQFFGPGTRLTVL.

J is TRBJ1-5 and V is TRBV6-5, with D maybe TRBD1 (6 bases). V dropped 3 bases and J dropped 2 bases, with 14 bases sitting between them. The CDR3 totals 16 residues. Germline CDR1 and CDR2: MNHEY and SVGAGI. In DNA, the CDR3 is TGTGCCAGCAGTTATACAGGGTACTTCGGCAATCAGCCCCAGCATTTT. Its protein product is CASSYTGYFGNQPQHF.

This clone was seen only once. The rearrangement links TRBV19 to TRBJ1-2; 9 positions match TRBD1. Losses at the gene ends were 6 bases for V and 6 bases for J; bases not matched to a gene: 8. Germline CDR1 is LNHDA and CDR2 is SQIVND (reference sequence). CDR3 size: 14 residues. The CDR3 spells CASSQDRGRDGYTF. The CDR3 bases are TGTGCCAGTAGCCAGGACAGGGGAAGGGATGGCTACACCTTC.

J is TRBJ1-1 and V is TRBV4-1; D gene ambiguous. This CDR3 has 13 amino acids. Germline lookup yields CDR1 MGHRA and CDR2 YSYEKL. V was shortened by 4 bases and J by 5 bases, with 11 bases between the two germline ends. CDR3 DNA sequence: TGCGCCAGCAGCCTCTTAACGGGGACTGAAGCTTTCTTT. Its translation: CASSLLTGTEAFF.

As concerns this clone: This sample also contains other DNA sequences that code for the same CDR3. The rearrangement uses TRBV21-1 and TRBJ2-1; TRBD2 is taken as the D call from the table, unchecked against the DNA. TRBV21-1 is tagged as a pseudogene. The CDR3 extends over 17 amino acids. The CDR3 is CASSKEFLAGGNNEQFF. The CDR3 DNA follows: TGTGCCAGCAGCAAGGAGTTCCTAGCGGGGGGCAACAATGAGCAGTTCTTC.

The chain joins TRBV29-1 to TRBJ2-7; 9 bases fit TRBD1. Per the germline V gene, CDR1 is SQVTM and CDR2 is ANQGSEA. V shed 6 bases and J 5 bases; nucleotides not matched to a gene: 11. The CDR3 totals 14 residues. CDR3 in DNA: TGCAGCGTCGGGGGACAGGGAGAAACCCACGAGCAGTACTTC. Its protein is CSVGGQGETHEQYF.

V is TRBV5-4 and J is TRBJ1-6; D might be TRBD1 (6 bases). The CDR3 consists of 17 residues. Germline V gene sequence: CDR1 SGHNT, CDR2 YYREEE (reference sequence). Trimming took 4 bases from V and 0 from J, leaving 14 bases between them. DNA for the CDR3: TGTGCCAGCAGCACCCGACAGGAAGGCTCCTATAATTCACCCCTCCACTTT. Protein sequence: CASSTRQEGSYNSPLHF. The whole variable domain, remainder taken from reference TRBV5-4 and TRBJ1-6, is ETGVTQSPTHLIKTRGQQVTLRCSSQSGHNTVSWYQQALGQGPQFIFQYYREEENGRGNFPPRFSGLQFPNYSSELNVNALELDDSALYLCASSTRQEGSYNSPLHFGNGTRLTVT.

On this clone itself: The junction shows a germline mismatch at one end, possibly a read error. V usage is TRBV10-3 and J usage is TRBJ1-1; weak D call: TRBD1 (5 bases). Germline-derived CDR1 and CDR2 are ENHRY and SYGVKD. The CDR3 has 12 amino acids. The CDR3 spells CAISASGAEAFF. The CDR3 bases are TGTGCCATCAGTGCGAGTGGGGCTGAGGCTTTCTTT.

The sample holds one count of this clone. The chain has TRBV6-6 and TRBJ1-1; a weak D match, TRBD1 (5 bases). The CDR3 is made up of 12 amino acids. Germline V gene sequence: CDR1 MNHNY, CDR2 SVGAGI (reference sequence). The ends were cut back, 4 bases at V and 9 bases at J, with 12 bases in the middle. The CDR3 DNA sequence: TGTGCCAGCAGTTCCTCGACAGCCCAAGCTTTCTTT. This encodes CASSSSTAQAFF.

The rearrangement links TRBV6-5 to TRBJ2-1; TRBD1 or TRBD2 may be the D gene (5 bases each). The germline V gene encodes CDR1 MNHEY and CDR2 SVGAGI. The V end was cut by 6 bases, the J end by 11 bases, with 14 bases between. This CDR3 is 12 amino acids long. CDR3 coding DNA: TGTGCCAGCAGGGATATGACGGGACAGCAGTTCTTC. Its translation: CASRDMTGQQFF.